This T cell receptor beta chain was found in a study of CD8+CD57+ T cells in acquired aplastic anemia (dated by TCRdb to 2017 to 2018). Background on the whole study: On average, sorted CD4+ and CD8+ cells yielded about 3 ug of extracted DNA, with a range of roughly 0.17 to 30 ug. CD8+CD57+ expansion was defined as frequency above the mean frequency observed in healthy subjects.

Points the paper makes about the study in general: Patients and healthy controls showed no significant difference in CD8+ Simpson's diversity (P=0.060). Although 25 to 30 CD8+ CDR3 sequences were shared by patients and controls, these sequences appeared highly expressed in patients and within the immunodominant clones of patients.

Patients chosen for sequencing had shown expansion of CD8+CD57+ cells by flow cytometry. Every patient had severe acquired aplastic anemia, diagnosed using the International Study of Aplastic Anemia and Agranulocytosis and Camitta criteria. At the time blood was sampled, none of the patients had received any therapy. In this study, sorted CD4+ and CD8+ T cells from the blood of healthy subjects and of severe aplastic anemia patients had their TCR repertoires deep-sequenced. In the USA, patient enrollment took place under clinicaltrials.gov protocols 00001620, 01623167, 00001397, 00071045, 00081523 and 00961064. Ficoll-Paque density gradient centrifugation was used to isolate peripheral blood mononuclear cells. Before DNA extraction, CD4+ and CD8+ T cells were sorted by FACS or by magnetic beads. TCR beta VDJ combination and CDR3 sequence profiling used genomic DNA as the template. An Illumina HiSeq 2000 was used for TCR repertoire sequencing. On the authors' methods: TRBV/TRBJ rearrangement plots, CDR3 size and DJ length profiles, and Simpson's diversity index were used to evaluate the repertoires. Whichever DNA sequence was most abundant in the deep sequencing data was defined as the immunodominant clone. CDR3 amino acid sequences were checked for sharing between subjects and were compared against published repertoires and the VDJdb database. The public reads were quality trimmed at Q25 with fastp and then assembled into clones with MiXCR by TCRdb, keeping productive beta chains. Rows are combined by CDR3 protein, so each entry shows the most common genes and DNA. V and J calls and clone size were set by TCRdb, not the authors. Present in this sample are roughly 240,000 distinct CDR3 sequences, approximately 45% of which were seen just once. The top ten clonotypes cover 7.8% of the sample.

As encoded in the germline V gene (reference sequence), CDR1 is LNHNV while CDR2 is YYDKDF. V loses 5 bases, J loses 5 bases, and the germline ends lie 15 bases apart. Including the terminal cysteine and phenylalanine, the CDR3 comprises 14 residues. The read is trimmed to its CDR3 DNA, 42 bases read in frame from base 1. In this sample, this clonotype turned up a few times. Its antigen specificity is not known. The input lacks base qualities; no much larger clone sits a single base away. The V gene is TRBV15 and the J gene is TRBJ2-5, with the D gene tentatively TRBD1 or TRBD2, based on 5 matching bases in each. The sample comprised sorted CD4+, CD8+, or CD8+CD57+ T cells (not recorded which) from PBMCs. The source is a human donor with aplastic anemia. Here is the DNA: TGTGCCACCAGCGCACCGGGACGGCCTGAGACCCAGTACTTC. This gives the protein CATSAPGRPETQYF.